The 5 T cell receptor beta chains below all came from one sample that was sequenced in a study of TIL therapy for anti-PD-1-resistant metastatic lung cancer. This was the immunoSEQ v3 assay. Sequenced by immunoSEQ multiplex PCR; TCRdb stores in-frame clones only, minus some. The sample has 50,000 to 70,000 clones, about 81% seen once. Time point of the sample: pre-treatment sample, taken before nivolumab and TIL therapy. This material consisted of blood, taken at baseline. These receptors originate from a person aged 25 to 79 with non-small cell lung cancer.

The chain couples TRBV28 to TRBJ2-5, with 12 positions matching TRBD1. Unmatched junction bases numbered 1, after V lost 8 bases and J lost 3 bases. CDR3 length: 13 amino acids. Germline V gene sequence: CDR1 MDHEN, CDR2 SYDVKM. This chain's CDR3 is CASGTGGKETQYF. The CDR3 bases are TGTGCCAGCGGGACAGGGGGCAAAGAGACCCAGTACTTC.

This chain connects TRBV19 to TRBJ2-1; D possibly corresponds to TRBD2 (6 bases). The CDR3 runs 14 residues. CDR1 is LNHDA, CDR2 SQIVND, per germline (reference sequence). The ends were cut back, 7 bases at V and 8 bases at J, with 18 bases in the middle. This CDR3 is CASNSGRQGDEQFF. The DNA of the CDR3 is TGTGCCAGTAATTCCGGGAGACAAGGGGATGAGCAGTTCTTC.

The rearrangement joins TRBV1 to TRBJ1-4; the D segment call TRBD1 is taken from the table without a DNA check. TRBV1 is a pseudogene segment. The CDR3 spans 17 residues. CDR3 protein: CTSSPSWQGATNEKLFF. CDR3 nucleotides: TGCACCAGCAGCCCCTCTTGGCAGGGCGCAACTAATGAAAAACTGTTTTTT.

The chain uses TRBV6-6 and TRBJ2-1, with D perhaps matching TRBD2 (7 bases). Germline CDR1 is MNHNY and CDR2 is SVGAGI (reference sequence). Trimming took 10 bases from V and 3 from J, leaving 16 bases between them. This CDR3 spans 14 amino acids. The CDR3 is CATERGGNYNEQFF. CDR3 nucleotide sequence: TGTGCCACGGAAAGGGGGGGTAACTACAATGAGCAGTTCTTC.

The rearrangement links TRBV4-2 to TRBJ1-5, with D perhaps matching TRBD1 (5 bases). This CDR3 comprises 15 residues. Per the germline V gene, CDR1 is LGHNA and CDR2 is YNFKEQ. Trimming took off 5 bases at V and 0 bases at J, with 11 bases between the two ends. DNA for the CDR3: TGTGCCAGCAGCGGGGGGTCGATTAGCAATCAGCCCCAGCATTTT. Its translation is CASSGGSISNQPQHF.